This T cell receptor (beta chain) was observed in a study of blood T cell repertoires in COVID-19 (dated by TCRdb to the early 2020s). Study-level background: Samples covering the acute and convalescent phases of COVID-19 were provided by collaborators in the United States, Italy and Spain. Where available, HLA class I and class II types were taken from metadata supplied by the sample provider and were not determined by assay-based typing. A freely available public database, intended as a resource for researchers studying the immune response to SARS-CoV-2, is where the repertoires were released. The prospective study material was composed of cDNA or gDNA derived from T cells, B-cell-depleted T cells, or PBMCs. Deeply sampled blood TCRbeta repertoires from subjects exposed to, actively infected with, or recovered from COVID-19 were included in the dataset. Samples came from the ongoing ImmuneRACE study (first 160 participants) plus 1,254 subjects from 6 global collaborators. The sample metadata nearly always contained a de-identified subject ID, COVID-19 status, age in years and sex.

To note about this clone: The specificity of this receptor is unknown. No base-level quality is on record; no much larger clone is a single base apart.

The germline V gene (reference sequence) yields SGHNT for CDR1 and YYREEE for CDR2. V is clipped by 1 base and J by 5 bases, and the sequence between their germline boundaries is 13 bases long. Including the terminal cysteine and phenylalanine, the CDR3 comprises 14 residues. The CDR3 DNA has 42 bases and is translated from base 1. Enrolling through a virtual design, the prospective study's participants ranged in age from about 18 to 100 years and lived across approximately 25 United States geographic areas. In the prospective study, participants were assigned to cohorts based on the clinical history participants reported in a screening survey and a study questionnaire. Recovered participants in ImmuneRACE Cohort 3 were defined as having two consecutive negative NP/OP PCR tests, clearance from a healthcare professional, or resolution of symptoms. Each participant in the prospective study had whole blood, serum and a nasopharyngeal or oropharyngeal swab collected by mobile phlebotomists. Over a roughly 2-month period, participants in the prospective study had the option of providing additional blood draws and questionnaires. Before DNA extraction, prospective study blood samples were shipped either frozen or at room temperature.

Overall study outcomes, separate from this receptor: How much clinical and demographic metadata was included differed by source and by participant, and the metadata was provided uncurated.

TCRbeta CDR3 regions were amplified from genomic DNA using the immunoSEQ Assay, a bias-controlled multiplex PCR. On the authors' methods: The number of nucleated cells in each sample was estimated from the amplification of reference gene primers within the assay. To quantify the absolute abundance of each unique TCRbeta CDR3 rearrangement, sequence reads were collapsed and filtered. For each sample, productive Simpson clonality was calculated as the square root of Simpson's diversity index over productive rearrangements. TCRdb limited this immuneACCESS table to in-frame rearrangements with V and J called. A share of clones is missing; checked studies link under half to unresolved V genes, and the rest is unexplained. The V and J calls and clone size were taken over from that table, and D and trimming were inferred from the DNA. This sample lists hundreds of thousands of clones; around nine tenths were detected once. The ten largest clones take up around 2.5% of the sample.

The sample was PBMCs or T cells enriched from blood (not recorded which). This TCR derives from a man aged 60 to 75 who had recovered from COVID-19. In this chain, TRBV5-4 is recombined with TRBJ2-7; 6 matching bases give a weak D call of TRBD1. The CDR3 here reads CASSLTTGFNEQYF. The DNA sequence is given as TGTGCCAGCAGCTTGACAACAGGGTTCAACGAGCAGTACTTC.